This passage covers 18 T cell receptor beta chains from one sample sequenced in a study of blood T cells in healthy people across ages. A second 7 to 11 cycle PCR used barcoded and J-beta primers. Using its own MiXCR run on the 5' RACE reads, TCRdb lists one record per CDR3 protein. The data show around 1.5 million distinct CDR3 sequences, around 59% seen once. The sequenced sample consisted of blood. These receptors originate from a man between 18 and 35 years old in good health.

The chain employs TRBV14 and TRBJ2-5; possibly TRBD1 for D (6 bases). The better agreement between TRBJ2-7 and the DNA end casts doubt on the J call. Looked up from germline, CDR1 is SGHDN and CDR2 is FVKESK. The CDR3 sequence is 15 residues long. CDR3 sequence reads: CASSQDQGRWDEQYF. The DNA of the CDR3 is TGTGCCAGCAGCCAAGACCAGGGGAGATGGGACGAGCAGTACTTC.

This sequence joins TRBV3-1 and TRBJ2-3; D might be TRBD2 (7 bases). Germline V gives CDR1 LGHDT, CDR2 YNNKEL (reference sequence). The CDR3 length is 17 residues. Trimming took 1 base from V and 6 from J, leaving 20 bases between them. CDR3 in amino acids: CASSQVSGLGDTDTQYF. The DNA of the CDR3 is TGTGCCAGCAGCCAAGTGTCTGGACTAGGGGACACGGATACGCAGTATTTT.

This clonotype was observed a few times. The V gene is TRBV6-5, the J gene TRBJ2-3; TRBD1 aligns across 7 bases. Germline V gives CDR1 MNHEY, CDR2 SVGAGI. This CDR3 is built from 14 residues. V was clipped by 7 bases and J by 1 base; unmatched bases: 5. This CDR3 is CASTRQGGTDTQYF. In DNA, the CDR3 is TGTGCCAGCACCCGACAGGGCGGCACAGATACGCAGTATTTT.

The gene calls are TRBV7-2 and TRBJ2-4; 8 nucleotides line up with TRBD1. Losses at the gene ends were 2 bases for V and 0 bases for J; bases not matched to a gene: 6. This CDR3 has 17 residues. Germline CDR1 reads SGHTA; CDR2 reads FQGNSA. The CDR3 sequence is CASSLWGDRLAKNIQYF. The CDR3 DNA follows: TGTGCCAGCAGCTTATGGGGGGACAGGTTAGCCAAAAACATTCAGTACTTC.

The gene calls are TRBV25-1 and TRBJ2-1; D is undetermined. The CDR3 has 15 residues. Germline values: CDR1 MGHDK, CDR2 SYGVNS. V lost 1 base and J lost 4, with 11 bases in between. CDR3 bases: TGTGCCAGCAGTGAATTACTCGGCAGTTACAATGAGCAGTTCTTC. Translation: CASSELLGSYNEQFF.

The chain couples TRBV6-2 or TRBV6-3 to TRBJ1-5, with 9 bases matching TRBD1. The germline gives CDR1 MNHEY, CDR2 SVGEGT. V shed 5 bases, J shed 6 bases, and the junction held 5 bases outside the gene matches. The CDR3 extends over 14 amino acids. CDR3 sequence reads: CASSDLTGGQPQHF. The CDR3 nucleotides are TGTGCCAGCAGTGACTTGACAGGGGGTCAGCCCCAGCATTTT.

This clonotype was detected a few times. The chain couples TRBV24-1 to TRBJ1-4, with D hard to call. Germline V gene lookup returns CDR1 KGHDR and CDR2 SFDVKD. This CDR3 has 15 residues. V lost 3 bases and J 5 bases, leaving 12 bases between the germline ends. The CDR3 sequence is CATSDKRVPNEKLFF. The CDR3, as DNA: TGTGCCACCAGTGATAAGCGCGTACCGAATGAAAAACTGTTTTTT.

The chain links TRBV27 to TRBJ1-5; D may be TRBD1 (6 bases). Germline lookup yields CDR1 MNHEY and CDR2 SMNVEV (reference sequence). The CDR3 contains 16 residues. Trimming stripped 6 bases from V and 3 bases from J, with 18 bases between. CDR3 protein: CASSPLFDRNNQPQHF. DNA of the CDR3: TGTGCCAGCAGCCCCCTCTTTGACAGGAACAATCAGCCCCAGCATTTT.

In its sample, this clonotype was seen a few times. The chain joins TRBV20-1 to TRBJ2-7, with TRBD1 matching over 9 bases. Germline trimming cut 0 bases from V and 3 bases from J; bases unmatched to any gene: 6. This CDR3 has 15 residues. From germline, CDR1 is DFQATT and CDR2 SNEGSKA (reference sequence). The CDR3 sequence: CSARELTGGDYEQYF. In DNA form, the CDR3 reads TGCAGTGCTAGAGAACTGACAGGGGGGGACTACGAGCAGTACTTC.

The chain has TRBV10-3 and TRBJ2-7; D is possibly TRBD1 or TRBD2 (6 bases each). With 8 bases removed from V and 3 bases from J, the gap between germline ends came to 14 bases. Germline assignment: CDR1 ENHRY and CDR2 SYGVKD. The CDR3 is made up of 13 amino acids. For the CDR3, the DNA is TGTGCCATCTCACCGGGGGCGGACTACGAGCAGTACTTC. Translation: CAISPGADYEQYF.

Turning to this clonotype: At one boundary the junction diverges from the germline segment, which might be a read error. The V gene is TRBV2, the J gene TRBJ1-5; perhaps TRBD1 as D (5 bases). Per germline, CDR1 SNHLY and CDR2 FYNNEI. This CDR3 region has 14 residues. CDR3 in DNA: TGTACCAGCAGTCGTTGGGACAGCAATCAGCCCCAGCATTTT. Its protein is CTSSRWDSNQPQHF.

This clonotype came up a few times. The chain employs TRBV11-2 and TRBJ2-7; 10 bases map to TRBD2. Germline V gives CDR1 SGHAT, CDR2 FQNNGV. The CDR3 spans 14 residues. V trimming: 5 bases; J trimming: 4 bases; junction bases outside the gene matches: 5. CDR3 loop: CASSPTSGVYEQYF. CDR3 DNA sequence: TGTGCCAGCAGCCCCACTAGCGGGGTTTACGAGCAGTACTTC.

This clonotype was counted once. The chain employs TRBV11-2 and TRBJ2-1; TRBD2 aligns across 10 bases. The J call is uncertain, as TRBJ2-7 better fits the DNA end. Germline-derived CDR1 and CDR2 are SGHAT and FQNNGV. The CDR3 is made up of 15 amino acids. The CDR3 reads CASSPSGSGRYEQYF. The CDR3 DNA sequence: TGTGCCAGCAGCCCTAGTGGTAGCGGGAGGTATGAGCAGTACTTC.

V is TRBV3-1 and J is TRBJ2-7, with 14 bases lining up with TRBD2. The CDR3 has 16 amino acids. The V and J ends lost 4 bases and 2 bases, in that order; junction bases with no gene match: 4. The germline gives CDR1 LGHDT, CDR2 YNNKEL (reference sequence). CDR3 sequence reads: CASSRGLAGAAYEQYF. Here the CDR3 DNA reads TGTGCCAGCAGCCGGGGACTAGCGGGGGCAGCCTACGAGCAGTACTTC.

The chain couples TRBV12-3 or TRBV12-4 to TRBJ2-4, with D hard to call. This CDR3 has 14 amino acids. Trimming stripped 3 bases from V and 5 bases from J, with 11 bases between. As DNA, the CDR3 is TGTGCCAGCAGTTTGACGGGCAGACAAAACATTCAGTACTTC. The encoded protein is CASSLTGRQNIQYF.

The rearrangement uses TRBV27 and TRBJ2-7; a weak D match, TRBD1 (6 bases). CDR3 length: 14 residues. With 8 bases removed from V and 1 base from J, the gap between germline ends came to 15 bases. The germline V gene encodes CDR1 MNHEY and CDR2 SMNVEV (reference sequence). DNA for the CDR3: TGTGCCAGCTCCACAGGGAGCGCATCCTACGAGCAGTACTTC. Translation: CASSTGSASYEQYF.

The rearrangement joins TRBV24-1 to TRBJ1-2, with D possibly TRBD1 on 5 matching bases. V shed 5 bases and J shed 2 bases, with 14 bases lying between them. The CDR3 has 15 residues. Germline V gene data show CDR1 as KGHDR and CDR2 as SFDVKD. The CDR3 bases are TGTGCCACCAGTGGTTTCCAGGGACGGAACTATGGCTACACCTTC. Protein: CATSGFQGRNYGYTF.

The rearrangement links TRBV4-2 to TRBJ1-5; the match to TRBD1 covers 9 bases. The germline V gene has CDR1 LGHNA and CDR2 YNFKEQ. The CDR3 extends over 16 amino acids. The V and J ends lost 4 bases and 4 bases, in that order; junction bases with no gene match: 8. The CDR3 reads CASSPGIQGANQPQHF. CDR3 in DNA: TGTGCCAGCAGCCCGGGGATACAGGGGGCGAATCAGCCCCAGCATTTT.